This entry lists 26 T cell receptor beta chains sequenced from one sample in a study of cytomegalovirus exposure and HLA in healthy donors. The PCR used 60 Vbeta and 13 Jbeta primers. TCRdb keeps only in-frame clones here, not all; method: immunoSEQ multiplex PCR. The profile shows approximately 160,000 clones, 68% of them singletons. The sequencing input was PBMCs. These receptors came from a woman between 40 and 50 years old in good health and CMV-seropositive.

This clone has a handful of counts. One end of the junction does not line up with germline, which may come from a read error. The chain uses TRBV28 and TRBJ1-2; 12 bases are a match to TRBD1. CDR3 length: 16 residues. Germline V gene data show CDR1 as MDHEN and CDR2 as SYDVKM. CDR3 protein: CASSMGTGGAGYGYPF. The CDR3 DNA follows: TGTGCCAGCAGCATGGGGACAGGGGGCGCGGGCTATGGCTACCCCTTC.

The chain links TRBV19 to TRBJ1-2; TRBD1 matches 7 bases. The CDR3 length is 14 residues. Trimming at V came to 10 bases and at J to 0 bases, leaving 8 bases not matched to a gene. Germline V CDR1 and CDR2: LNHDA, SQIVND (reference sequence). The CDR3 sequence: CATFNRGPNYGYTF. CDR3 coding DNA: TGTGCCACCTTCAACAGGGGCCCTAACTATGGCTACACCTTC.

V usage is TRBV25-1 and J usage is TRBJ1-6; D ambiguous. The germline V and J ends were trimmed by 3 bases and 7 bases, with 10 bases remaining between them. Germline CDR1 MGHDK, CDR2 SYGVNS. There are 14 residues in the CDR3. The CDR3 DNA sequence: TGTGCCAGCAGTGACTCCTCCAGGAATTCACCCCTCCACTTT. It is translated as CASSDSSRNSPLHF.

V and J are TRBV18 and TRBJ2-7; 11 nucleotides line up with TRBD2. Trimming removed 3 bases from V and 8 bases from J; junction bases left unmatched: 9. CDR3 size: 15 residues. The germline gives CDR1 KGHSH, CDR2 LQKENI. In nucleotides, the CDR3 is TGTGCCAGCTCACCGCCTAGCGGGGGGCCTTACCAGCAGTACTTC. It specifies CASSPPSGGPYQQYF.

The gene calls are TRBV5-1 and TRBJ1-3; D not certain. The CDR3 sequence is 13 residues long. Germline CDR1 is SGHRS and CDR2 is YFSETQ. V gave up 2 bases and J gave up 2 bases, with 5 bases separating them. The CDR3 protein is CASSLSPGNTIYF. The CDR3 region has the DNA TGCGCCAGCAGCTTAAGCCCTGGAAACACCATATATTTT. The full variable domain, completed using reference TRBV5-1 and TRBJ1-3, is KAGVTQTPRYLIKTRGQQVTLSCSPISGHRSVSWYQQTPGQGLQFLFEYFSETQRNKGNFPGRFSGRQFSNSRSEMNVSTLELGDSALYLCASSLSPGNTIYFGEGSWLTVV.

The sample holds a few counts of this clone. The chain employs TRBV18 and TRBJ2-2, with 8 nucleotides matching TRBD1. The germline gives CDR1 KGHSH, CDR2 LQKENI. This CDR3 comprises 14 residues. V shed 6 bases and J 3 bases; nucleotides not matched to a gene: 3. DNA of the CDR3: TGTGCCAGCTCGCCGGGACAGGACACCGGGGAGCTGTTTTTT. It specifies CASSPGQDTGELFF.

The chain couples TRBV7-2 to TRBJ2-5; the match to TRBD2 covers 14 bases. This CDR3 contains 17 residues. Germline trimming cut 5 bases from V and 0 bases from J; bases unmatched to any gene: 5. Per the germline V gene, CDR1 is SGHTA and CDR2 is FQGNSA. The CDR3 here is CASSLPTSGGDQETQYF. For the CDR3, the DNA is TGTGCCAGCAGCCTCCCGACTAGCGGGGGGGACCAAGAGACCCAGTACTTC.

The J gene is TRBJ2-7, the V gene TRBV21-1; the D call TRBD1 from the table was never checked on the DNA. TRBV21-1 is recorded as a pseudogene. CDR3 length: 14 amino acids. CDR3 DNA: TGTGCCAGCATCCGGACAGGATCCTCCTACGAGCAGTACTTC. Its translation: CASIRTGSSYEQYF.

This chain joins TRBV18 and TRBJ2-3; D not resolved. Germline V gene lookup returns CDR1 KGHSH and CDR2 LQKENI. This CDR3 has 13 amino acids. The V gene lost 1 base and the J gene lost 4 bases, with 6 bases spanning the gap. The CDR3 here is CASSPRQSDTQYF. In nucleotides, the CDR3 is TGTGCCAGCTCACCACGTCAGTCAGATACGCAGTATTTT.

This sequence joins TRBV6-5 and TRBJ2-1; possible D gene TRBD2, 5 bases. CDR1 and CDR2 from the germline V gene are MNHEY and SVGAGI. This CDR3 spans 16 amino acids. The germline V and J ends were trimmed by 1 base and 6 bases, with 16 bases remaining between them. The CDR3 DNA is TGTGCCAGCAGTTACTTCTCGGCGAACGAGGGCAATGAGCAGTTCTTC. Translated, it gives CASSYFSANEGNEQFF.

Points on this clone: Other DNA sequences in this sample translate to the same CDR3. The chain links TRBV19 to TRBJ2-7; 8 bases agree with TRBD2. Trimming took 6 bases from V and 0 from J; bases not matched to a gene: 4. This CDR3 spans 14 amino acids. Germline V gene lookup returns CDR1 LNHDA and CDR2 SQIVND (reference sequence). Here the CDR3 DNA reads TGTGCCAGTAGGTTAGCGGGGAGCTCCTACGAGCAGTACTTC. The encoded protein is CASRLAGSSYEQYF. The full variable domain, its missing parts supplied by reference TRBV19 and TRBJ2-7, is DGGITQSPKYLFRKEGQNVTLSCEQNLNHDAMYWYRQDPGQGLRLIYYSQIVNDFQKGDIAEGYSVSREKKESFPLTVTSAQKNPTAFYLCASRLAGSSYEQYFGPGTRLTVT.

The chain couples TRBV7-9 to TRBJ2-2; TRBD1 agrees at 9 bases. The CDR3 extends over 15 amino acids. The junction had 8 bases not matched to a gene; V was cut back by 8 bases and J by 4 bases. Germline-derived CDR1 and CDR2 are SEHNR and FQNEAQ (reference sequence). Here the CDR3 DNA reads TGTGCCAGCCGCCAGGGACAGGGACGCACCGGGGAGCTGTTTTTT. Protein sequence: CASRQGQGRTGELFF. The whole variable domain, filled in from reference TRBV7-9 and TRBJ2-2, reads DTGVSQNPRHKITKRGQNVTFRCDPISEHNRLYWYRQTLGQGPEFLTYFQNEAQLEKSRLLSDRFSAERPKGSFSTLEIQRTEQGDSAMYLCASRQGQGRTGELFFGEGSRLTVL.

The chain is built from TRBV5-4 and TRBJ2-5, with TRBD2 identical over 14 bases. Germline V gene lookup returns CDR1 SGHNT and CDR2 YYREEE (reference sequence). This CDR3 is 16 amino acids long. V was pared by 4 bases and J by 5 bases, with 7 bases of the junction left unmatched. The CDR3, as DNA: TGTGCCAGCAGCCCCAGACTAGCGGGGGGGCGCGAGACCCAGTACTTC. Translation gives CASSPRLAGGRETQYF.

V gene TRBV7-9 combines with J gene TRBJ1-2, with a weak D call TRBD1 (5 bases). Germline V CDR1 and CDR2: SEHNR, FQNEAQ (reference sequence). CDR3 size: 16 residues. The V and J ends lost 5 bases and 4 bases respectively, with 20 bases between them. CDR3 nucleotide sequence: TGTGCCAGCAGCGCCTCGGGACTCGCAGTGGGCTATGGCTACACCTTC. This codes for CASSASGLAVGYGYTF.

The V gene is TRBV28, the J gene TRBJ1-6; tentative D call: TRBD1 (5 bases). CDR3 length equals 15 residues. V lost 1 base, J lost 9 bases, and 13 bases lay in between. Germline assignment: CDR1 MDHEN and CDR2 SYDVKM. CDR3 bases: TGTGCCAGCAGTTTATTGGGGGGGGAGGGTTCACCCCTCCACTTT. This encodes CASSLLGGEGSPLHF.

The J gene is TRBJ2-1, the V gene TRBV7-9; tentatively, D is TRBD2 (6 bases). The CDR3 is made up of 12 amino acids. The germline CDR1 and CDR2 sequences are SEHNR and FQNEAQ (reference sequence). With 4 bases removed from V and 6 bases from J, the gap between germline ends came to 7 bases. The CDR3 region is CASSWGLNEQFF. The DNA of the CDR3 is TGTGCCAGCAGCTGGGGACTCAATGAGCAGTTCTTC.

This clone turned up a few times. The rearrangement joins TRBV6-5 to TRBJ1-5; 9 nucleotides line up with TRBD1. The CDR3 sequence is 16 residues long. Germline V lookup: CDR1 MNHEY, CDR2 SVGAGI. The J segment lost 5 bases and the V segment lost 4 bases, leaving 9 bases of the junction unmatched. The CDR3 region is CASSSNRGHRDQPQHF. CDR3 DNA: TGTGCCAGCAGTTCCAACAGGGGGCATAGGGATCAGCCCCAGCATTTT.

This clone has only one observation. The chain has TRBV9 and TRBJ1-3; D unclear. Germline V gene data show CDR1 as SGDLS and CDR2 as YYNGEE. V gave up 4 bases and J gave up 1 base, with 15 bases separating them. This CDR3 is built from 16 residues. The CDR3 loop is CASSPDGFLSGNTIYF. The CDR3 nucleotides are TGTGCCAGCAGCCCCGACGGGTTTCTTTCTGGAAACACCATATATTTT.

The chain employs TRBV28 and TRBJ2-2; TRBD2 agrees at 10 bases. Germline CDR1 is MDHEN and CDR2 is SYDVKM. This CDR3 is built from 16 residues. The V segment lost 3 bases and the J segment 5 bases; nucleotides outside the gene matches: 6. In nucleotides, the CDR3 is TGTGCCAGCAGTTTGCCTAGCGGGAGTGGGACCGGGGAGCTGTTTTTT. It encodes CASSLPSGSGTGELFF.

This chain links TRBV6-6 with TRBJ2-1; TRBD1 matches at 8 bases. V gave up 6 bases and J gave up 4 bases; unmatched junction bases: 11. This CDR3 is built from 16 residues. CDR1 is MNHNY, CDR2 SVGAGI, per germline (reference sequence). The CDR3 nucleotides read TGTGCCAGCAGGATCCGGACAGGGCTAAGGTACAATGAGCAGTTCTTC. Translating it yields CASRIRTGLRYNEQFF.

The chain combines TRBV25-1 with TRBJ2-3; D might be TRBD2 (7 bases). Germline loops: CDR1 MGHDK, CDR2 SYGVNS. The CDR3 is 14 amino acids. Deletions cut 4 bases from V and 4 bases from J, with 12 bases between. CDR3 amino acids: CASSGRGGADTQYF. CDR3 DNA: TGTGCCAGCAGTGGGAGGGGGGGGGCAGATACGCAGTATTTT.

This clone occurred a few times. The chain links TRBV29-1 to TRBJ2-4, with 9 bases lining up with TRBD1. The CDR3 extends over 13 amino acids. Trimming took 7 bases from V and 4 from J; bases not matched to a gene: 5. CDR1 and CDR2 (germline): SQVTM, ANQGSEA. The CDR3 protein is CSALGTGKNIQYF. For the CDR3, the DNA is TGCAGCGCACTAGGGACAGGGAAAAACATTCAGTACTTC.

The chain couples TRBV19 to TRBJ2-2; D perhaps matches TRBD2 (7 bases). Germline-derived CDR1 and CDR2 are LNHDA and SQIVND (reference sequence). Trimming took 7 bases from V and 7 from J, leaving 28 bases between them. The CDR3 spans 18 residues. The CDR3 DNA follows: TGTGCCAGTACCCATCCCCGGAGCGGAGGGGGGGCCTACGGGGAGCTGTTTTTT. Its translation is CASTHPRSGGGAYGELFF.

CDR3 in amino acids: CASSLPPRTGGGQPQHF. The CDR3 DNA reads as TGTGCCAGCAGTTTACCACCTCGGACAGGGGGAGGCCAGCCCCAGCATTTT. The V and J genes are TRBV28 and TRBJ1-5; 10 bases are shared with TRBD1. Germline CDR1 MDHEN, CDR2 SYDVKM. CDR3 size: 17 residues. V lost 2 bases, J lost 7 bases, and 11 bases stayed unmatched.

The chain uses TRBV5-6 and TRBJ2-5; possibly TRBD1 for D (6 bases). This CDR3 comprises 14 residues. The germline V gene encodes CDR1 SGHDT and CDR2 YYEEEE. Trimming cost V 0 bases and J 4 bases, with 10 bases left between them. The CDR3 DNA reads TGTGCCAGCAGCTTGGTTCAGGACAGAGAGACCCAGTACTTC. Residues: CASSLVQDRETQYF.

This clone has only a few counts. The V and J genes are TRBV7-2 and TRBJ2-3, with 9 bases aligning to TRBD2. The CDR3 is made up of 18 amino acids. V shed 0 bases and J 1 base; nucleotides not matched to a gene: 8. Germline CDR1 is SGHTA and CDR2 is FQGNSA. The CDR3 nucleotides read TGTGCCAGCAGCTTAGCGCTTCGCGGGGGGGCGCGCACAGATACGCAGTATTTT. It yields the protein CASSLALRGGARTDTQYF.